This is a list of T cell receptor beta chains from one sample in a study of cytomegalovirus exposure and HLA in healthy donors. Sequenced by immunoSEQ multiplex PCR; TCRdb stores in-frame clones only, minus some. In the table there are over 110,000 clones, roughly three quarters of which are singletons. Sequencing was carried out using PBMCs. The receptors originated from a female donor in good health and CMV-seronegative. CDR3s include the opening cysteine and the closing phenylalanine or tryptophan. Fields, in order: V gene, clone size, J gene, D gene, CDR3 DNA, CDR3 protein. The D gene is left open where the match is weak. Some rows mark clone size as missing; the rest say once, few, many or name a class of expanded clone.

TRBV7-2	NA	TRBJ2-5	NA	TGTGCCAGCAGCTTATATCGGCGGGGGCCCTCGCAGACCCAGTACTTC	CASSLYRRGPSQTQYF
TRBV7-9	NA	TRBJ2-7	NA	TGTTCCAGCAGCCCCTCCGTGTACGAGCAGTACTTC	CSSSPSVYEQYF
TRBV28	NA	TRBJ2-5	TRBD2	TGTGCCAGCAGTTTGATAGGGGAGGGGGAGACCCAGTACTTC	CASSLIGEGETQYF
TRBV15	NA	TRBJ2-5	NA	TGTGCCACCAGCAGAGATGGGAGGGGGTTGAATCAGTACTTC	CATSRDGRGLNQYF
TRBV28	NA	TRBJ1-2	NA	TGTGCCAGCAGTTTAAGCCCAGGACTGTATGGCTACACCTTC	CASSLSPGLYGYTF
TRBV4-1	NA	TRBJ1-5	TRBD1	TGCGCCAGCAGCCAAGATCCAGGACAGGGATCCCGCAATCAGCCCCAGCATTTT	CASSQDPGQGSRNQPQHF
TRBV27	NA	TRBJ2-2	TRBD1	TGTGCCAGCACTCCCTATGGGGTGGCAGGGGGCAACACCGGGGAGCTGTTTTTT	CASTPYGVAGGNTGELFF
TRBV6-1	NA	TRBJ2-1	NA	TGTGCCAGCCCTCTTCCTATGGGGGGGCACAATGAGCAGTTCTTC	CASPLPMGGHNEQFF
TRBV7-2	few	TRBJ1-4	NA	TGTGCCAGCAGCCCAGGGACATGGCGGGATGAAAAACTGTTTTTT	CASSPGTWRDEKLFF
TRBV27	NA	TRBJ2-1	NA	TGTGCCAGCAGTAATCTAGCGACCTCCTACAATGAGCAGTTCTTC	CASSNLATSYNEQFF
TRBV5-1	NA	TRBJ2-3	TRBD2	TGCGCCAGCAGCTCGACTAGCGGGGAGGCAGATACGCAGTATTTT	CASSSTSGEADTQYF
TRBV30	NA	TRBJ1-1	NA	TGTGCGAGGGTGGAGTTGAACACTGAAGCTTTCTTT	CARVELNTEAFF
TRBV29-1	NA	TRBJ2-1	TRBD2	TGCAGCGTTGAACTAGCGGCCACCTACAATGAGCAGTTCTTC	CSVELAATYNEQFF
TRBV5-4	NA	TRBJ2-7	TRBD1	TGTGCCAGCAGCCCGAACCGGGACAGGGTGGTTAAGGAGTACTTC	CASSPNRDRVVKEYF
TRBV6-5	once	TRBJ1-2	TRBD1	TGTGCCAGCAGTTACTCCAGGACAGGGGGCGATGGCTACACCTTC	CASSYSRTGGDGYTF
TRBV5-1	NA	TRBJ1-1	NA	TGCGCCAGCAGCTTGTTAGGGGAGGTGAACACTGAAGCTTTCTTT	CASSLLGEVNTEAFF
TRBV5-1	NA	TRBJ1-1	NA	TGCGCCAGCAGCTCCTCCCCCGGTCGGACTGAAGCTTTCTTT	CASSSSPGRTEAFF
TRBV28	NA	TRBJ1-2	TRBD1	TGTGCCAGCAGGACCGGGACAGTCTATGGCTACACCTTC	CASRTGTVYGYTF
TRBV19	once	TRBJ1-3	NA	TGTGCCAGTAGTATCCGAGGAGTTGGAAACACCATATATTTT	CASSIRGVGNTIYF
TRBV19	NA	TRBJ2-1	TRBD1	TGTGCCAGTATCCCTCGAGGGGGCGAGTCCTACAATGAGCAGTTCTTC	CASIPRGGESYNEQFF
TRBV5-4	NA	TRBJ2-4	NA	TGTGCCAGCAGCTTGGGGGGCCAAAAGGGGATTCAGTACTTC	CASSLGGQKGIQYF
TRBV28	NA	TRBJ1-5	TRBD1	TGTGCCAGCAGTCCCCGACAGGGTTATCAGCCCCAGCATTTT	CASSPRQGYQPQHF
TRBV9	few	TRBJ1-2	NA	TGTGCCAGCAGCTCCTCCCCTGGACATTATGGCTACACCTTC	CASSSSPGHYGYTF
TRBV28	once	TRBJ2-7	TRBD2	TGTGCCAGCAGTTCTGGGGGGGTTGATTACTACGAGCAGTACTTC	CASSSGGVDYYEQYF
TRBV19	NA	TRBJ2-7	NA	TGTGCCAGTAGCGCAGCTGGGGCAGGTGGATCGTACTACGAGCAGTACTTC	CASSAAGAGGSYYEQYF
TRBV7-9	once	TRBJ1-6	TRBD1	TGTTCCAGCAGCTTAACGGGGACAGGGGGCTCGCAGGATTCACCCCTCCACTTT	CSSSLTGTGGSQDSPLHF
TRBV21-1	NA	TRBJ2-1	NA	TGTGCCAGCAGCAAAGCACAGGGAATACTATACAATGAGCAGTTCTTC	CASSKAQGILYNEQFF
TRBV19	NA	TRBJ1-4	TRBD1	TGTGCCAGTAGTACGACAGGGATCGATGAAAAACTGTTTTTT	CASSTTGIDEKLFF
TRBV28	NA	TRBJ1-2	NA	TGTGCCAGCAGTTCGGTGTTCCTATCGGTTGGCTACACCTTC	CASSSVFLSVGYTF
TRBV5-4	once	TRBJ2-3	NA	TGTGCCAGCAGCTTGTCCGGACAGCTTCTGATGGCAACAGATACGCAGTATTTT	CASSLSGQLLMATDTQYF
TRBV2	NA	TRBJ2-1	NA	TGTGCCAGCAGTGAGTTGCAGGGTGCCTACAATGAGCAGTTCTTC	CASSELQGAYNEQFF
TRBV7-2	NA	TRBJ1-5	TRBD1	TGTGCCAGCAGCTACCGTTCGACAGGGAATCAGCCCCAGCATTTT	CASSYRSTGNQPQHF
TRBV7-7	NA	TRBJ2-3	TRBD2	TGTGCCAGCAGCGACCTTAAACTAGCGGGAGTCGCAGATACGCAGTATTTT	CASSDLKLAGVADTQYF
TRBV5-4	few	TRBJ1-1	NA	TGTGCCAGCAGCTTAATCGGGTCCTCGAACACTGAAGCTTTCTTT	CASSLIGSSNTEAFF
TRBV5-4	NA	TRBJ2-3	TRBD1	TGTGCCAGCACTGACAGGGGGAGCACAGATACGCAGTATTTT	CASTDRGSTDTQYF
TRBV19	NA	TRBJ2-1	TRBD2	TGTGCCAGTAGTCAAGGTCCGGGACTACTTTACAATGAGCAGTTCTTC	CASSQGPGLLYNEQFF